A selection of T cell receptor beta chains follows, all from one sample in a study of blood T cell repertoires in COVID-19. Here immunoSEQ multiplex PCR was the method, and the copy in TCRdb shows in-frame clones only, minus some. The sample carries more than 300,000 clones, approximately 90% recorded once. Sequenced: peripheral blood. The receptor set was obtained from a woman aged 25 to 39 with COVID-19, enrolled during active disease. The CDR3 runs from the conserved cysteine through the conserved F or W. A D gene is named only where the DNA matches it firmly. The size field is filled for only some rows; it gives once, few, many or a size class.

v_gene	j_gene	abundance	d_gene	CDR3aa	CDR3nt
TRBV6-5	TRBJ1-1	-	-	CASRRWNTEAFF	TGTGCCAGCAGACGGTGGAACACTGAAGCTTTCTTT
TRBV30	TRBJ2-7	-	TRBD1	CAWEPGQGIYEQYF	TGTGCCTGGGAGCCGGGACAGGGGATCTACGAGCAGTACTTC
TRBV9	TRBJ1-2	-	TRBD1	CASSWGTGGNYGYTF	TGTGCCAGCAGTTGGGGGACAGGGGGGAACTATGGCTACACCTTC
TRBV11-1	TRBJ1-2	-	-	CASSLEGRGYTF	TGTGCCAGCAGCTTGGAGGGACGGGGCTACACCTTC
TRBV7-9	TRBJ1-3	-	TRBD1	CASSTTGTAVAIYF	TGTGCCAGCAGCACCACCGGGACAGCAGTCGCCATATATTTT
TRBV7-2	TRBJ2-5	-	TRBD2	CASSLAGPGETQYF	TGTGCCAGCAGTCTAGCGGGCCCCGGAGAGACCCAGTACTTC
TRBV11-2	TRBJ1-3	-	-	CASSLARVSGNTIYF	TGTGCCAGCAGCTTAGCACGGGTCTCTGGAAACACCATATATTTT
TRBV6-2/TRBV6-3	TRBJ1-1	once	-	CASSRLRGPPEAFF	TGTGCCAGCAGTCGCTTGCGGGGGCCTCCTGAAGCTTTCTTT
TRBV10-2	TRBJ2-3	-	-	CASMRGGGADTQYF	TGCGCCAGCATGCGAGGGGGCGGGGCAGATACGCAGTATTTT
TRBV7-9	TRBJ1-6	once	-	CASSQGFYNSPLHF	TGTGCCAGCAGCCAGGGGTTCTATAATTCACCCCTCCACTTT
TRBV19	TRBJ1-5	-	TRBD1	CASSSDRGLNQPQHF	TGTGCCAGTAGTTCGGACAGGGGGCTGAATCAGCCCCAGCATTTT
TRBV24-1	TRBJ2-7	-	-	CATSDLRGEQYF	TGTGCCACCAGTGATTTGCGGGGGGAGCAGTACTTC
TRBV7-2	TRBJ1-1	once	-	CASSLGVQEAFF	TGTGCCAGCAGCTTAGGCGTCCAAGAAGCTTTCTTT
TRBV7-8	TRBJ2-3	-	-	CASNYPPGDKNTDTQYF	TGTGCCAGCAACTACCCCCCCGGGGACAAAAACACAGATACGCAGTATTTT
TRBV15	TRBJ1-1	-	TRBD1	CATSRAAGQGGEAFF	TGTGCCACCAGCAGGGCCGCGGGACAGGGGGGTGAAGCTTTCTTT
TRBV11-3	TRBJ2-2	-	-	CASSPQGYTGELFF	TGTGCCAGCAGCCCCCAGGGATACACCGGGGAGCTGTTTTTT
TRBV29-1	TRBJ2-2	-	-	CSVEGTTEEGIGELFF	TGCAGCGTTGAAGGGACGACGGAGGAGGGGATCGGGGAGCTGTTTTTT